This TCR beta chain was captured in a study of CD8+CD57+ T cells in acquired aplastic anemia (dated by TCRdb to the late 2010s). For the wider study: A mean of about 3.2 ug of DNA, ranging from roughly 0.19 to 30 ug, was extracted from sorted CD4+ and CD8+ cells. An average of approximately 10 million reads for CD4+ cells and under 12 million reads for CD8+ cells was obtained from healthy donor samples.

The study at large found these results: Over 25 CD8+ CDR3 sequences were found in both patients and controls but appeared to be highly expressed in patients and within the immunodominant clones of the patients. Between patients and healthy controls, no significant difference in CD8+ Simpson's diversity was found (P=0.060).

TCR repertoires of sorted CD4+ and CD8+ blood T cells from severe aplastic anemia patients and healthy subjects were deep-sequenced in the study. Ficoll-Paque density gradient centrifugation was used to isolate peripheral blood mononuclear cells. Before DNA extraction, CD4+ and CD8+ T cells were sorted with FACS or magnetic beads. This clonotype came up a few times. Its antigen target is currently unknown. No base qualities exist here, and no much larger clone lies one base off it. Genomic DNA was used as template for profiling of TCR beta VDJ combinations and CDR3 sequences. An Illumina HiSeq 2000 was the platform used for TCR repertoire sequencing. Under the source paper's analysis protocol: Repertoires were assessed using TRBV/TRBJ rearrangement plots, CDR3 size and DJ length profiles, and Simpson's diversity index. The most abundant DNA sequence in the deep sequencing data was taken as the immunodominant clone. CDR3 amino acid sequences were checked for sharing across subjects and were also compared against the VDJdb database and published repertoires. The raw public data were reprocessed by TCRdb itself: fastp quality trimming at Q25, MiXCR clonotype calling, in-frame beta chains only. Each CDR3 protein appears once, grouped with its most common genes and DNA. Here the V and J calls rest on TCRdb's processing, not on the authors' analysis. Here the sample has approximately 130,000 distinct CDR3 sequences; more than 35% occur a single time. The top ten hold under 9% of the sample.

V is pared back by 2 bases and J by 4 bases, with 10 bases lying between the germline termini. The CDR3 runs 14 amino acids, cysteine and phenylalanine included. The only DNA kept is the CDR3, 42 bases in frame from the first base. CDR1 KGHDR and CDR2 SFDVKD were looked up in the germline V gene. Recombination joined TRBV24-1 with TRBJ2-5; TRBD1 might be the D gene, on 6 matching bases. This receptor was obtained from a human donor in good health, serving as a control. Sequencing was done on a sample of sorted CD4+, CD8+, or CD8+CD57+ T cells (not recorded which) from PBMCs. The CDR3 reads CATSDSGALETQYF. The DNA is TGTGCCACCAGTGATTCAGGGGCCTTAGAGACCCAGTACTTC.